The 30 T cell receptor beta chains below come from one sample, sequenced in a study of blood T cells in healthy people across ages. A second roughly 6 to 12 cycle PCR used barcoded and J-beta primers. MiXCR, applied by TCRdb to the 5' RACE reads, yields one record per CDR3 protein. The table has about 830,000 distinct CDR3 sequences, around two thirds seen once; the top ten hold roughly 26%. Source material: blood. The receptors were gathered from a man aged 25-40 years in good health.

This rearrangement joins TRBV4-2 to TRBJ2-5; 7 bases are shared with TRBD1. Germline CDR1 reads LGHNA; CDR2 reads YNFKEQ. The CDR3 spans 17 residues. V shed 4 bases and J 5 bases; nucleotides not matched to a gene: 16. The CDR3 spells CASSRATNPGRGETQYF. The CDR3 coding sequence is TGTGCCAGCAGCCGGGCCACGAACCCGGGCAGGGGGGAGACCCAGTACTTC.

In this sample, this clonotype turned up many times. The chain employs TRBV20-1 and TRBJ2-7; TRBD2 might be the D (6 bases). The CDR3 contains 15 residues. Germline V CDR1 and CDR2: DFQATT, SNEGSKA (reference sequence). V dropped 6 bases and J dropped 1 base, with 19 bases sitting between them. The CDR3 DNA follows: TGCAGTGCACCCCCCGGGACTGCCCTTTCCTACGAGCAGTACTTC. This encodes CSAPPGTALSYEQYF.

This clonotype was observed a few times. The chain carries TRBV4-2 and TRBJ2-4; 10 bases fit TRBD2. The junction had 13 bases not matched to a gene; V was cut back by 2 bases and J by 0 bases. The CDR3 spans 20 residues. Looked up from germline, CDR1 is LGHNA and CDR2 is YNFKEQ. The CDR3 nucleotides read TGTGCCAGCAGCCAATCCCGGAGGGGACTAGCGAAGCTAGCCAAAAACATTCAGTACTTC. Encoded protein: CASSQSRRGLAKLAKNIQYF.

In its sample, this clonotype was seen once. The CDR3 sequence: CARSTGTGPYEQYF. In nucleotides, the CDR3 is TGCGCCAGGTCGACGGGGACAGGGCCCTACGAGCAGTACTTC. The rearrangement joins TRBV4-3 to TRBJ2-7; 9 bases agree with TRBD1. The CDR3 length is 14 residues. Germline assignment: CDR1 LGHNA and CDR2 YSLEER. Trimming at V came to 9 bases and at J to 2 bases, leaving 8 bases not matched to a gene.

The chain recombines TRBV9 with TRBJ2-1; the D gene is possibly TRBD2 (7 bases). Per germline, CDR1 SGDLS and CDR2 YYNGEE. This CDR3 spans 14 amino acids. Trimming stripped 0 bases from V and 9 bases from J, with 13 bases between. The CDR3 spells CASSVVWGGSEQFF. As DNA, the CDR3 is TGTGCCAGCAGCGTAGTGTGGGGGGGCAGTGAGCAGTTCTTC.

The genes are TRBV20-1 and TRBJ2-3, with D unclear. This CDR3 is built from 14 residues. Germline V gene sequence: CDR1 DFQATT, CDR2 SNEGSKA (reference sequence). Trimming shortened V by 1 base and J by 4 bases, and 12 bases separated the two germline ends. This CDR3 is CSARAGPLADTQYF. CDR3 in DNA: TGCAGTGCTAGAGCGGGCCCCCTGGCAGATACGCAGTATTTT.

This chain connects TRBV7-3 to TRBJ2-6; 10 nucleotides match TRBD2. CDR3 length: 17 residues. CDR1 SGHTA and CDR2 FQGTGA come from the germline V gene. Losses at the gene ends were 3 bases for V and 2 bases for J; bases not matched to a gene: 4. CDR3 region: CASSFIAGGPGANVLTF. The DNA for the CDR3 is TGTGCCAGCAGCTTTATAGCGGGGGGACCTGGGGCCAACGTCCTGACTTTC.

V is TRBV4-3 and J is TRBJ2-1, with 14 nucleotides matching TRBD2. V lost 2 bases and J lost 5; bases outside the gene matches: 5. Germline loops: CDR1 LGHNA, CDR2 YSLEER. This CDR3 has 17 residues. The CDR3 sequence is CASSQRTSGGINNEQFF. Written as DNA, the CDR3 is TGCGCCAGCAGCCAAAGGACTAGCGGGGGGATAAACAATGAGCAGTTCTTC.

A remark on this clonotype: At one end, the junction sequence differs from germline, possibly due to a read error. The chain recombines TRBV28 with TRBJ2-6, with D maybe TRBD2 (5 bases). Germline V gene lookup returns CDR1 MDHEN and CDR2 SYDVKM. This CDR3 is 20 amino acids long. The CDR3 spells CASKTKSDWQVGGGTNVLTF. Here the CDR3 DNA reads TGTGCCAGCAAAACGAAATCGGACTGGCAAGTGGGCGGTGGGACCAACGTCCTGACTTTC.

This clonotype was counted only a few times. This chain links TRBV27 with TRBJ2-1, with TRBD1 identical over 8 bases. Germline V gene sequence: CDR1 MNHEY, CDR2 SMNVEV (reference sequence). J was trimmed by 8 bases and V by 2 bases; bases with no gene match: 5. CDR3 length equals 14 residues. CDR3 residues: CASSLGRGLDEQFF. The CDR3, as DNA: TGTGCCAGCAGTTTAGGCAGGGGGCTCGATGAGCAGTTCTTC.

This chain connects TRBV11-2 to TRBJ2-7; no firm D call. The germline CDR1 and CDR2 sequences are SGHAT and FQNNGV. V lost 2 bases and J 7 bases, leaving 9 bases between the germline ends. The CDR3 consists of 12 residues. The DNA of the CDR3 is TGTGCCAGCAGCTTAATGTCGTCGGAGCAGTACTTC. It encodes CASSLMSSEQYF. The full variable domain, rest sourced from reference TRBV11-2 and TRBJ2-7, is EAGVAQSPRYKIIEKRQSVAFWCNPISGHATLYWYQQILGQGPKLLIQFQNNGVVDDSQLPKDRFSAERLKGVDSTLKIQPAKLEDSAVYLCASSLMSSEQYFGPGTRLTVT.

This clonotype was counted a few times. The chain links TRBV4-2 to TRBJ1-1; possibly TRBD1 for D (5 bases). Trimming shortened V by 0 bases and J by 6 bases, and 8 bases separated the two germline ends. There are 13 residues in the CDR3. Germline loops: CDR1 LGHNA, CDR2 YNFKEQ. CDR3 nucleotide sequence: TGTGCCAGCAGCCAAGACGGGGGATCTGAAGCTTTCTTT. Its protein product is CASSQDGGSEAFF.

The rearrangement uses TRBV27 and TRBJ2-7; TRBD1 matches 8 bases. This CDR3 region has 14 residues. The junction had 6 bases not matched to a gene; V was cut back by 2 bases and J by 6 bases. Germline V CDR1 and CDR2: MNHEY, SMNVEV (reference sequence). The DNA of the CDR3 is TGTGCCAGCAGTTTAGCCAGACAGGGGCCCGAGCAGTACTTC. This sequence encodes CASSLARQGPEQYF.

This clonotype was detected only once. The chain joins TRBV7-8 to TRBJ2-3; tentatively, D is TRBD1 (6 bases). The CDR3 has 17 amino acids. V dropped 1 base and J dropped 4 bases, with 18 bases sitting between them. Per the germline V gene, CDR1 is SGHVS and CDR2 is FQNEAQ. The CDR3 reads CASSLVGQGNLPDTQYF. The CDR3 nucleotides read TGTGCCAGCAGCTTAGTGGGGCAGGGGAATCTTCCAGATACGCAGTATTTT.

CDR3 sequence reads: CASSERVGLDTGELFF. For the CDR3, the DNA is TGTGCCAGCAGCGAGAGGGTGGGCCTAGACACCGGGGAGCTGTTTTTT. V is TRBV7-6 and J is TRBJ2-2, with D possibly TRBD2 on 5 matching bases. The germline V gene has CDR1 SGHVS and CDR2 FNYEAQ. The CDR3 has 16 residues. The V gene lost 5 bases and the J gene lost 3 bases, with 16 bases spanning the gap. The full variable domain, with the rest looked up from reference TRBV7-6 and TRBJ2-2, is GAGVSQSPRYKVTKRGQDVALRCDPISGHVSLYWYRQALGQGPEFLTYFNYEAQQDKSGLPNDRFSAERPEGSISTLTIQRTEQRDSAMYRCASSERVGLDTGELFFGEGSRLTVL.

The CDR3 nucleotides read TGTGCCAGCAGTTTTAGGGCGGATCCTTCCTACGAGCAGTACTTC. Its protein is CASSFRADPSYEQYF. The chain has TRBV27 and TRBJ2-7; no firm D call. This CDR3 has 15 residues. Trimming pared 3 bases from V and 1 base from J, leaving 13 bases between. Germline lookup yields CDR1 MNHEY and CDR2 SMNVEV (reference sequence).

This clonotype was recorded only once. This chain links TRBV11-2 with TRBJ2-6; TRBD1 agrees at 9 bases. There are 20 residues in the CDR3. Looked up from germline, CDR1 is SGHAT and CDR2 is FQNNGV. With V trimmed by 4 bases and J by 2 bases, 15 bases remained unmatched. The CDR3 here is CASSSIRRDRVRAGANVLTF. Written as DNA, the CDR3 is TGTGCCAGCAGCTCCATACGCCGGGACAGGGTTAGAGCTGGGGCCAACGTCCTGACTTTC.

V and J are TRBV4-3 and TRBJ1-2; tentative D call: TRBD1 (6 bases). The CDR3 totals 13 residues. The V end lost 3 bases, the J end lost 6 bases, and 11 bases lay between the germline ends. CDR1 is LGHNA and CDR2 is YSLEER in the germline V gene. CDR3: CASSHSRGDGYTF. The CDR3, as DNA: TGCGCCAGCAGCCACAGCAGGGGTGATGGCTACACCTTC.

This chain joins TRBV9 and TRBJ2-1; D may correspond to TRBD1 or TRBD2 (5 bases each). Trimming stripped 4 bases from V and 8 bases from J, with 16 bases between. The germline CDR1 and CDR2 sequences are SGDLS and YYNGEE. The CDR3 runs to 14 residues. CDR3 protein: CASSPGTIWYEQFF. CDR3 nucleotide sequence: TGTGCCAGCAGCCCGGGGACCATCTGGTATGAGCAGTTCTTC.

This clonotype appeared many times. The genes are TRBV30 and TRBJ1-2; 7 bases fit TRBD1. The junction had 11 bases not matched to a gene; V was cut back by 4 bases and J by 3 bases. Germline CDR1 is GTSNPN and CDR2 is SVGIG (reference sequence). The CDR3 is 15 residues long. The CDR3 DNA sequence: TGTGCCTGGACCCAAATCCGAGGGGGCGACTATGGCTACACCTTC. Encoded protein: CAWTQIRGGDYGYTF.

This clonotype has just a few counts. The rearrangement joins TRBV9 to TRBJ2-1; tentatively, D is TRBD2 (7 bases). Germline assignment: CDR1 SGDLS and CDR2 YYNGEE. The CDR3 is 16 amino acids. With 2 bases removed from V and 7 bases from J, the gap between germline ends came to 19 bases. This CDR3 is CASSVGGGGAGNEQFF. The CDR3 nucleotides read TGTGCCAGCAGCGTGGGAGGTGGGGGGGCGGGGAATGAGCAGTTCTTC.

V is TRBV6-1 and J is TRBJ2-7; 8 bases match TRBD1. J lost 1 base, V lost 3 bases, and 5 bases had no gene match. Germline CDR1 MNHNS, CDR2 SASEGT. The CDR3 loop spans 15 amino acids. CDR3 in DNA: TGTGCCAGCAGTGAGTACGGGACAGGTTCCTACGAGCAGTACTTC. Residues: CASSEYGTGSYEQYF.

This clonotype was observed a handful of times. The chain recombines TRBV28 with TRBJ2-3; 7 nucleotides match TRBD1. The CDR3 has 15 residues. Germline V lookup: CDR1 MDHEN, CDR2 SYDVKM. Trimming removed 3 bases from V and 2 bases from J; junction bases left unmatched: 5. The chain's CDR3 is CASSFGDRDTDTQYF. CDR3 nucleotides: TGTGCCAGCAGTTTTGGGGACAGAGACACAGATACGCAGTATTTT.

The table lists this clonotype with a count of one. The chain couples TRBV20-1 to TRBJ2-4; D unresolved. The end of the DNA aligns better with TRBJ2-7, so the J call may be wrong. The CDR3 sequence is 14 residues long. CDR1 and CDR2 (germline): DFQATT, SNEGSKA (reference sequence). Here the CDR3 reads CSARDKWDSYEQYF. The CDR3 DNA follows: TGCAGTGCTAGAGATAAGTGGGATTCCTACGAGCAGTACTTC.

This clonotype was seen only a few times. This sequence joins TRBV20-1 and TRBJ2-3; no clear D gene. The CDR3 has 14 residues. The germline V gene encodes CDR1 DFQATT and CDR2 SNEGSKA (reference sequence). The V gene lost 2 bases and the J gene lost 4 bases, with 13 bases spanning the gap. Written as DNA, the CDR3 is TGCAGTGCTAGATATCCTAGTTCGGCAGATACGCAGTATTTT. Amino acid sequence: CSARYPSSADTQYF.

The chain couples TRBV20-1 to TRBJ2-3, with unresolved D. The CDR3 has 14 amino acids. Germline CDR1 DFQATT, CDR2 SNEGSKA (reference sequence). The ends were cut back, 1 base at V and 0 bases at J, with 8 bases in the middle. This chain's CDR3 is CSARGQASTDTQYF. Written as DNA, the CDR3 is TGCAGTGCTAGAGGCCAGGCCAGCACAGATACGCAGTATTTT.

This CDR3 is CASSPQAGKRTEAFF. The CDR3 DNA is TGTGCCAGCTCACCACAGGCAGGGAAGAGAACGGAAGCTTTCTTT. The chain uses TRBV18 and TRBJ1-1; tentatively, D is TRBD1 (5 bases). This CDR3 has 15 amino acids. Germline V gives CDR1 KGHSH, CDR2 LQKENI. The V end lost 1 base, the J end lost 8 bases, and 17 bases lay between the germline ends.

This clonotype was detected only once. The CDR3 reads CASSPPQAGRETQYF. Here the CDR3 DNA reads TGTGCCAGCTCACCACCTCAGGCAGGGCGAGAGACCCAGTACTTC. The chain couples TRBV18 to TRBJ2-5; D may be TRBD1 (5 bases). The V gene lost 0 bases and the J gene lost 4 bases, with 12 bases spanning the gap. The CDR3 runs 15 residues. Germline assignment: CDR1 KGHSH and CDR2 LQKENI.

The chain carries TRBV4-2 and TRBJ2-4; tentative D call: TRBD2 (5 bases). The assigned J gene may be wrong: the sequence end matches TRBJ2-7 better. In germline, CDR1 is LGHNA, CDR2 YNFKEQ. The CDR3 loop spans 16 amino acids. The CDR3 spells CASSQEGADRTYEQYF. DNA for the CDR3: TGTGCCAGCAGCCAAGAAGGAGCGGACCGAACCTACGAGCAGTACTTC.

The sample holds a few counts of this clonotype. The gene calls are TRBV6-2 or TRBV6-3 and TRBJ2-1; no clear D gene. The germline gives CDR1 MNHEY, CDR2 SVGEGT. V lost 2 bases, J lost 12 bases, and 8 bases lay in between. The CDR3 has 11 amino acids. This CDR3 is CASSYGPGQFF. CDR3 DNA: TGTGCCAGCAGTTACGGTCCGGGGCAGTTCTTC.